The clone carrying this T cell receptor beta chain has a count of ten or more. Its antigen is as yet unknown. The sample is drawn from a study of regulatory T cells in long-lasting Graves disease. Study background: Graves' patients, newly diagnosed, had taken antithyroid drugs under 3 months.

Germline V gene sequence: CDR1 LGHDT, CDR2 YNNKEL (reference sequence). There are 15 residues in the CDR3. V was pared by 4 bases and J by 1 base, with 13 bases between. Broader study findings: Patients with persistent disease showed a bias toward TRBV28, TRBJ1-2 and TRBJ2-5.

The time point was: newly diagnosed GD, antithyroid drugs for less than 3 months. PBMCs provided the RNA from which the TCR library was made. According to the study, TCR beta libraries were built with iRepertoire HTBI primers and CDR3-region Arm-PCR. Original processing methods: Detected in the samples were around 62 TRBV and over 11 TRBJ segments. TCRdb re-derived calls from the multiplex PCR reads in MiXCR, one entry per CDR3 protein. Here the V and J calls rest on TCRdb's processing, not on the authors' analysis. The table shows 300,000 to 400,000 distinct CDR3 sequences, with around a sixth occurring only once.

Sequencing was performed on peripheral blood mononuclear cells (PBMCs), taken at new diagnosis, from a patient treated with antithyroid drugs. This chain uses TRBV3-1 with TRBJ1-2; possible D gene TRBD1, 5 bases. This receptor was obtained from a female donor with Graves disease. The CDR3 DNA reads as TGTGCCAGCAGCCTCACCTTGACAGTTAACTATGGCTACACCTTC. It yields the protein CASSLTLTVNYGYTF. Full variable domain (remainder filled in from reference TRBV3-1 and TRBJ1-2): DTAVSQTPKYLVTQMGNDKSIKCEQNLGHDTMYWYKQDSKKFLKIMFSYNNKELIINETVPNRFSPKSPDKAHLNLHINSLELGDSAVYFCASSLTLTVNYGYTFGSGTRLTVV.